This is a list of T cell receptor beta chains from one sample in a study of blood T cell repertoires in COVID-19. This table comes from immunoSEQ multiplex PCR, and its TCRdb copy is limited to in-frame clones, with some not included. The table has some 43,000 clones, about 87% seen once. Material: peripheral blood. The receptors were sampled from a man aged 55-75 years with active COVID-19. Both conserved end residues are part of each CDR3. The D gene is left open where the match is weak. Size is omitted from some rows. Given values are once, few, many or a class for expanded clones.

j_call	clone_size	v_call	d_call	cdr3_nt	cdr3_aa
TRBJ1-6	NA	TRBV19	TRBD1	TGTGCCAGTAGTATCGGGACAGCGAGTAATTCACCCCTCCACTTT	CASSIGTASNSPLHF
TRBJ2-7	NA	TRBV19	NA	TGTGCCAGTAGTATTCAGGGCTCCTACGAGCAGTACTTC	CASSIQGSYEQYF
TRBJ2-3	NA	TRBV28	TRBD2	TGTGCCAGCAGTCCCGCGGGGACTAGCGGGAGTGTAACAGATACGCAGTATTTT	CASSPAGTSGSVTDTQYF
TRBJ2-1	once	TRBV5-8	TRBD1	TGTGCCAGCAGCTTAACCGGGACAGGGGTCAATGAGCAGTTCTTC	CASSLTGTGVNEQFF
TRBJ2-2	NA	TRBV5-1	TRBD1	TGCGCCAGCAGCGGCGCCCCGGGACAGGGGCTCGCCGGGGAGCTGTTTTTT	CASSGAPGQGLAGELFF
TRBJ2-7	NA	TRBV19	TRBD1	TGTGCCAGTATTAAGACAGGGGAAAACGAGCAGTACTTC	CASIKTGENEQYF
TRBJ2-2	NA	TRBV5-8	NA	TGTGCCAGCAGCCCTGGCCTCCATTCGAACACCGGGGAGCTGTTTTTT	CASSPGLHSNTGELFF
TRBJ1-4	NA	TRBV19	TRBD1	TGTGCCAGTAGCGACCGGGACAGGGGAGGTGAAAAACTGTTTTTT	CASSDRDRGGEKLFF
TRBJ1-6	NA	TRBV3-1/TRBV3-2	NA	TGTGCCAGCAGATCGGTAGTCAACTATAATTCACCCCTCCACTTT	CASRSVVNYNSPLHF
TRBJ2-7	NA	TRBV30	TRBD2	TGTGCCCTCGGGGGGAGCTCCTACGAGCAGTACTTC	CALGGSSYEQYF
TRBJ2-7	NA	TRBV11-2	TRBD2	TGTGCCAGCAGCGCGACCGGGAGGTTTTACGAGCAGTACTTC	CASSATGRFYEQYF
TRBJ1-4	NA	TRBV4-1	NA	TGCGCCAGCAGCCAAGGAGGGCGCGAGGGTGAAAAACTGTTTTTT	CASSQGGREGEKLFF
TRBJ1-5	NA	TRBV18	TRBD1	TGTGCCAGCTCACCCGACAGGGCCCAGGGGGGCAATCAGCCCCAGCATTTT	CASSPDRAQGGNQPQHF
TRBJ2-7	NA	TRBV7-2	TRBD2	TGTGCCAGTAGCTTAACGGGGGGGCCTAGGTACGAGCAGTACTTC	CASSLTGGPRYEQYF
TRBJ2-1	NA	TRBV24-1	TRBD2	TGTGCCACCAGTGACAGACTAGCGGGACCAAATTACAATGAGCAGTTCTTC	CATSDRLAGPNYNEQFF
TRBJ2-7	NA	TRBV11-2	TRBD1	TGTGCCAGCAGCAACGACAGGGGTCTGACCTACGAGCAGTACTTC	CASSNDRGLTYEQYF
TRBJ2-5	NA	TRBV10-3	TRBD1	TGTGCCATCAAGGGACAGGAGGAGACCCAGTACTTC	CAIKGQEETQYF
TRBJ2-2	NA	TRBV5-4	NA	TGTGCCAGCAGCACAGGGGGGGGGAACACCGGGGAGCTGTTTTTT	CASSTGGGNTGELFF
TRBJ2-5	NA	TRBV19	NA	TGTGCCAGTAGTATCAGGGTAACAGGGACAGAGACCCAGTACTTC	CASSIRVTGTETQYF
TRBJ2-2	NA	TRBV28	TRBD1	TGTGCCAGCAGTCATGGACAGGCGCCTGCGAACACCGGGGAGCTGTTTTTT	CASSHGQAPANTGELFF
TRBJ1-1	NA	TRBV5-5	NA	TGTGCCAGCAGGCCGGGGGACGGAATGAACACTGAAGCTTTCTTT	CASRPGDGMNTEAFF
TRBJ1-4	NA	TRBV19	NA	TGTGCCAGTAGTATGAACACGTTTGAAAAACTGTTTTTT	CASSMNTFEKLFF
TRBJ1-2	NA	TRBV6-5	NA	TGTGCCAGCATCGTGGACAGAAACAACTATGGCTACACCTTC	CASIVDRNNYGYTF
TRBJ2-7	NA	TRBV15	NA	TGTGCCACCAGCAGAGAGGCGGGTCAAGCCTACGAGCAGTACTTC	CATSREAGQAYEQYF
TRBJ2-1	NA	TRBV24-1	TRBD1	TGTGCCACCAGTGATTGGGGACAGGCTGACAATGAGCAGTTCTTC	CATSDWGQADNEQFF
TRBJ2-2	NA	TRBV19	TRBD2	TGTGCCAGTAGTATCCCTAGCGGGGGGACGGGCGGGGAGCTGTTTTTT	CASSIPSGGTGGELFF
TRBJ1-1	NA	TRBV11-3	NA	TGTGCCAGCAGCTTTACACAGAACACTGAAGCTTTCTTT	CASSFTQNTEAFF
TRBJ2-5	NA	TRBV6-2/TRBV6-3	TRBD2	TGTGCCAGCAGTTGGAGCGCAGCGGGGGGTGCGGGAGAGACCCAGTACTTC	CASSWSAAGGAGETQYF
TRBJ2-7	NA	TRBV7-8	NA	TGTGCCAGCAGCTTAGAATTTGTTGTGGCTTACGAGCAGTACTTC	CASSLEFVVAYEQYF
TRBJ2-1	NA	TRBV19	NA	TGTGCCAGTAGTATAGGTGGGAGGGGGGTCTCCTACAATGAGCAGTTCTTC	CASSIGGRGVSYNEQFF
TRBJ2-5	NA	TRBV5-1	TRBD2	TGCGCCAGCAGCCCGGGACTAGCGGGAGAGACCCAGTACTTC	CASSPGLAGETQYF
TRBJ1-5	NA	TRBV7-2	NA	TGTGCCAGCAGCTTAGAAGGGCCAGGGCTTCGCCAGCCCCAGCATTTT	CASSLEGPGLRQPQHF
TRBJ1-3	NA	TRBV3-1/TRBV3-2	NA	TGTGCCAGCAGCCAAGCAGTTATCTCTGGAAACACCATATATTTT	CASSQAVISGNTIYF
TRBJ2-6	NA	TRBV28	NA	TGTGCCAGCAGTTCCCCCGGGAACTCTGGGGCCAACGTCCTGACTTTC	CASSSPGNSGANVLTF
TRBJ2-2	NA	TRBV2	TRBD1	TGTGCCAGCAGTTACGGACAGGGGTACGGGGAGCTGTTTTTT	CASSYGQGYGELFF
TRBJ1-5	NA	TRBV20-1	NA	TGCAGTGCTAGTCCTGACGGACATAGCAATCAGCCCCAGCATTTT	CSASPDGHSNQPQHF